The 18 T cell receptor beta chains below come from one sample, sequenced in a study of cytomegalovirus exposure and HLA in healthy donors. The PCR ran on 60 Vbeta and 13 Jbeta primers. Generated by immunoSEQ multiplex PCR, the TCRdb table keeps only in-frame clones and is missing some. This table lists roughly 58,000 clones. Sequenced material: PBMCs. The receptors here all came from a woman between 50 and 59 years old in good health and CMV-seropositive.

The gene calls are TRBV4-2 and TRBJ2-7, with D tentatively TRBD2 (6 bases). This CDR3 spans 15 amino acids. Trimming took off 2 bases at V and 1 base at J, with 12 bases between the two ends. Germline loops: CDR1 LGHNA, CDR2 YNFKEQ. CDR3 amino acids: CASSQTRGASYEQYF. The CDR3 region has the DNA TGTGCCAGCAGCCAAACACGCGGGGCTTCCTACGAGCAGTACTTC.

The chain is built from TRBV2 and TRBJ2-1; the match to TRBD2 covers 13 bases. V shed 3 bases, J shed 8 bases, and the junction held 7 bases outside the gene matches. The CDR3 has 16 residues. Germline V CDR1 and CDR2: SNHLY, FYNNEI. CDR3 sequence reads: CASSDTSGGERHEQFF. For the CDR3, the DNA is TGTGCCAGCAGTGATACTAGCGGGGGGGAGCGTCATGAGCAGTTCTTC.

The chain couples TRBV5-1 to TRBJ2-5, with 10 bases that match TRBD1. With the DNA end fitting TRBJ2-7 better, the J assignment may be wrong. The CDR3 is 15 residues long. The germline V gene has CDR1 SGHRS and CDR2 YFSETQ. The CDR3 bases are TGCGCCAGCAGCGGGCGGGACAGGGGACCCTACGAGCAGTACTTC. It specifies CASSGRDRGPYEQYF.

V usage is TRBV2 and J usage is TRBJ2-5; D is possibly TRBD1 (5 bases). The germline gives CDR1 SNHLY, CDR2 FYNNEI. Trimming pared 5 bases from V and 4 bases from J, leaving 11 bases between. This CDR3 contains 13 residues. In DNA form, the CDR3 reads TGTGCCAGCAGTCTCTCTCAGGGAGAGACCCAGTACTTC. It encodes CASSLSQGETQYF.

This chain uses TRBV10-3 with TRBJ2-3, with a tentative D call TRBD2 (6 bases). The CDR3 runs 15 residues. Germline V lookup: CDR1 ENHRY, CDR2 SYGVKD. Trimming shortened V by 6 bases and J by 0 bases, and 13 bases separated the two germline ends. CDR3 coding DNA: TGTGCCATCAGCCTTAGCGGACTTAGCACAGATACGCAGTATTTT. It specifies CAISLSGLSTDTQYF.

As concerns this clone: The junction shows a germline mismatch at one end, possibly a read error. Different DNA sequences within this sample yield the same CDR3. The genes are TRBV6-5 and TRBJ2-3; TRBD2 matches 11 bases. The CDR3 contains 15 residues. CDR1 MNHEY and CDR2 SVGAGI come from the germline V gene. CDR3 coding DNA: TGCGCCAGCAGTTTACTAGCGGGGGGCACAGATACGCAGTATTTT. Its translation is CASSLLAGGTDTQYF.

The V gene is TRBV7-2, the J gene TRBJ1-1; 11 bases are shared with TRBD1. Germline V gene lookup returns CDR1 SGHTA and CDR2 FQGNSA. This CDR3 region has 14 residues. V lost 5 bases, J lost 5 bases, and 4 bases stayed unmatched. In DNA, the CDR3 is TGTGCCAGCAGCCGGGACAGGGGGGGGACTGAAGCTTTCTTT. Its protein product is CASSRDRGGTEAFF.

V usage is TRBV16 and J usage is TRBJ2-4; D is ambiguous. Germline CDR1 reads KGHSY; CDR2 reads FQNENV. The CDR3 spans 14 residues. V was pared by 4 bases and J by 3 bases, with 10 bases between. As DNA, the CDR3 is TGTGCCAGCAGCCCCGATGCAGGCAAAAACATTCAGTACTTC. Protein sequence: CASSPDAGKNIQYF.

The chain has TRBV28 and TRBJ1-5; TRBD1 matches 7 bases. Germline-derived CDR1 and CDR2 are MDHEN and SYDVKM. The CDR3 has 14 amino acids. V was pared by 5 bases and J by 9 bases, with 10 bases of the junction left unmatched. The chain's CDR3 is CASSRPTGHWPQHF. The CDR3 DNA follows: TGTGCCAGCAGTCGACCGACAGGGCATTGGCCCCAGCATTTT.

This rearrangement joins TRBV15 to TRBJ2-5; TRBD2 aligns across 10 bases. This CDR3 has 16 residues. CDR1 and CDR2 from the germline V gene are LNHNV and YYDKDF (reference sequence). The J segment lost 0 bases and the V segment lost 0 bases, leaving 1 base of the junction unmatched. In DNA form, the CDR3 reads TGTGCCACCAGCAGAGAAGCGGGGGGGTACCAAGAGACCCAGTACTTC. Translated, it gives CATSREAGGYQETQYF.

This sequence joins TRBV6-5 and TRBJ1-6, with TRBD1 as a possible D gene (6 bases). Germline-derived CDR1 and CDR2 are MNHEY and SVGAGI. The CDR3 is 16 amino acids. The V gene lost 0 bases and the J gene lost 9 bases, with 15 bases spanning the gap. In nucleotides, the CDR3 is TGTGCCAGCAGTTACTCGGTCGGGGGGCCGGGTTCACCCCTCCACTTT. Its protein product is CASSYSVGGPGSPLHF.

The genes are TRBV11-1 and TRBJ2-5, with 7 bases lining up with TRBD2. J gave up 4 bases and V 5 bases, and 10 bases lay outside the gene matches. The CDR3 has 15 residues. In germline, CDR1 is SGHAT, CDR2 FQDESV (reference sequence). In DNA, the CDR3 is TGTGCCAGCAGCGACACCGGGACTACTATAGAGACCCAGTACTTC. It translates to CASSDTGTTIETQYF. Combining the CDR3 with reference TRBV11-1 and TRBJ2-5 gives the whole variable domain EAEVAQSPRYKITEKSQAVAFWCDPISGHATLYWYRQILGQGPELLVQFQDESVVDDSQLPKDRFSAERLKGVDSTLKIQPAELGDSAMYLCASSDTGTTIETQYFGPGTRLLVL.

J is TRBJ2-3 and V is TRBV11-2; 8 bases are shared with TRBD2. The CDR3 has 15 residues. Germline assignment: CDR1 SGHAT and CDR2 FQNNGV. V shed 0 bases and J 6 bases; nucleotides not matched to a gene: 5. CDR3 nucleotide sequence: TGTGCCAGCAGCTTAGATTGGACTAGCAGCGATACGCAGTATTTT. This sequence encodes CASSLDWTSSDTQYF.

The chain is built from TRBV9 and TRBJ2-1, with 11 bases identical to TRBD2. Germline loops: CDR1 SGDLS, CDR2 YYNGEE. Trimming removed 2 bases from V and 4 bases from J; junction bases left unmatched: 5. CDR3 length: 16 residues. CDR3 loop: CASSVVGLAGYNEQFF. CDR3 nucleotide sequence: TGTGCCAGCAGCGTCGTAGGACTAGCGGGTTACAATGAGCAGTTCTTC.

The chain joins TRBV25-1 to TRBJ1-6, with a weak D call TRBD1 (5 bases). Trimming shortened V by 7 bases and J by 9 bases, and 13 bases separated the two germline ends. This CDR3 has 13 residues. The germline gives CDR1 MGHDK, CDR2 SYGVNS. CDR3 sequence: CASNGQGGSPLHF. In DNA, the CDR3 is TGTGCCAGCAATGGGCAGGGCGGTTCACCCCTCCACTTT. The full variable domain, its missing parts supplied by reference TRBV25-1 and TRBJ1-6, is EADIYQTPRYLVIGTGKKITLECSQTMGHDKMYWYQQDPGMELHLIHYSYGVNSTEKGDLSSESTVSRIRTEHFPLTLESARPSHTSQYLCASNGQGGSPLHFGNGTRLTVT.

The CDR3 DNA reads TGCGCCAGCAGCTTGTGGACAGATAATGAAAAACTGTTTTTT. Its translation: CASSLWTDNEKLFF. The chain employs TRBV5-1 and TRBJ1-4, with a tentative D call TRBD1 (6 bases). The germline gives CDR1 SGHRS, CDR2 YFSETQ. Trimming took 1 base from V and 4 from J, leaving 8 bases between them. This CDR3 has 14 residues.

This chain links TRBV10-1 with TRBJ1-3; D is perhaps TRBD1 (6 bases). The germline V gene has CDR1 WNHNN and CDR2 SYGVQD (reference sequence). V was cut by 6 bases and J by 2 bases, with 11 bases left in between. This CDR3 has 14 residues. Here the CDR3 reads CASRTDSTGNTIYF. CDR3 in DNA: TGCGCCAGCAGAACGGACAGCACTGGAAACACCATATATTTT.

This chain links TRBV5-1 with TRBJ1-5; tentatively, D is TRBD1 (5 bases). CDR1 and CDR2 from the germline V gene are SGHRS and YFSETQ. Trimming left V 3 bases short and J 6 bases short, with 16 bases between. The CDR3 is made up of 15 amino acids. This chain's CDR3 is CASSWGGGDGQPQHF. CDR3 nucleotides: TGCGCCAGCAGCTGGGGTGGGGGGGATGGTCAGCCCCAGCATTTT.